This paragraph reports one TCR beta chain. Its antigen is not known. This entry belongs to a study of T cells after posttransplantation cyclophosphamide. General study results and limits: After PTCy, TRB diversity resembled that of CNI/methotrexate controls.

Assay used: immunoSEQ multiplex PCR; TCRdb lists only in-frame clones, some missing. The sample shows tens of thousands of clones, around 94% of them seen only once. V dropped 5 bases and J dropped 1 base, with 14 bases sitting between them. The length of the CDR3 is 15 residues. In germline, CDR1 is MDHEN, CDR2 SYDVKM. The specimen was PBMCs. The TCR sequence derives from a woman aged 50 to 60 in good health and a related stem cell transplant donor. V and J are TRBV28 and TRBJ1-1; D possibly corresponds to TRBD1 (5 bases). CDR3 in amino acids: CASSPRTLSNTEAFF. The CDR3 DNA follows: TGTGCCAGCAGTCCCCGGACACTCTCGAACACTGAAGCTTTCTTT.